The TCR beta chain described here comes from a study of T cells in Graves' hyperthyroidism and ophthalmopathy. At the level of the study: Specimen type is peripheral blood, collected at initial diagnosis prior to any treatment.

Study results and limitations: Researchers found most expanded thyroid clonotypes above 0.001 in blood as well.

V lost 9 bases, J lost 0 bases, and 0 bases stayed unmatched. The CDR3 consists of 13 residues. Germline lookup yields CDR1 KGHDR and CDR2 SFDVKD. Amplification yielded TCR beta CDR3 regions, with RNA transcripts as the source. With the HTBI primer set, the TCR CDR3 went through a first round of RT-PCR. From the multiplex PCR reads, TCRdb called clonotypes with MiXCR, one entry per CDR3 protein. The sample holds over 250,000 distinct CDR3 sequences, 25% to 30% seen once. The study left out patients who had uncontrolled infection, other autoimmune disease, pregnancy or lactation. Diagnostic decisions used clinical symptoms, serum thyroxine and TRAb, thyroid ultrasound and orbital computed tomography. This clonotype was detected a few times. Its antigen remains unknown.

Input material: blood. The rearrangement links TRBV24-1 to TRBJ2-3; the match to TRBD1 covers 9 bases. This TCR was recovered from a man in his forties with Graves' hyperthyroidism that later progressed to Graves' ophthalmopathy. CDR3 DNA: TGTGCCACCGGACAGGGGAGCACAGATACGCAGTATTTT. This codes for CATGQGSTDTQYF.